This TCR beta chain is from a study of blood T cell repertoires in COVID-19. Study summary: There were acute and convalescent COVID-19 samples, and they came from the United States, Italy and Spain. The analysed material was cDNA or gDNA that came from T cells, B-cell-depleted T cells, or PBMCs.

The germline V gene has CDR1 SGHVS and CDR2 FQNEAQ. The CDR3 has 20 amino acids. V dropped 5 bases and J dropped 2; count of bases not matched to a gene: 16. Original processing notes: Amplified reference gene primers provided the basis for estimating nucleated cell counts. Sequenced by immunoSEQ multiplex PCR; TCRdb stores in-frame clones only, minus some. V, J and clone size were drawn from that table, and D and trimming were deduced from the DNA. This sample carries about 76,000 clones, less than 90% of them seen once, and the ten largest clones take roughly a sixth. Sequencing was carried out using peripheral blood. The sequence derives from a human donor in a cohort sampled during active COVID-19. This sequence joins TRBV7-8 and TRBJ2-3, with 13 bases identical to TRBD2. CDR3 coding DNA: TGTGCCAGCAGCCAAATCCCCTGGACTAGCGGGGGACTAGACACAGATACGCAGTATTTT. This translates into CASSQIPWTSGGLDTDTQYF.